These T cell receptor beta chains were read from a single sample in a study of regulatory T cells in long-lasting Graves disease. TCRdb re-derived calls from the multiplex PCR reads in MiXCR, one entry per CDR3 protein. The table includes about 440,000 distinct CDR3 sequences, more than 13% detected once. These records were also assigned to another study, of T cells in Graves' hyperthyroidism and ophthalmopathy.

The sequences come from peripheral blood mononuclear cells (PBMCs), collected at new diagnosis, from a patient treated with antithyroid drugs. The receptor source for this set is a woman between 25 and 40 years old with Graves disease. Both conserved end residues are part of each CDR3.

j_call,v_call,cdr3_aa
TRBJ1-2,TRBV20-1,CSAVDNVNYGYTF
TRBJ2-1,TRBV12-3/TRBV12-4,CASITVGGNEQFF
TRBJ2-5,TRBV3-1,CASSQDSGGGGTQYF
TRBJ2-1,TRBV13,CASSGALGGGLAGGGHEQFF
TRBJ1-1,TRBV6-2/TRBV6-3,CASSERRGTEAFF
TRBJ2-1,TRBV11-2,CASSLAGEQFF
TRBJ1-2,TRBV20-1,CSASLPGALGYTF
TRBJ1-1,TRBV12-3/TRBV12-4,CASSLAAYRAEAFF
TRBJ2-3,TRBV2,CASSPNTDTQYF
TRBJ2-5,TRBV24-1,CATSDSTGPPQETQYF
TRBJ2-5,TRBV15,CATSRDSLRTQKETQYF
TRBJ1-3,TRBV5-5,CASSLGQGGGNTIYF
TRBJ2-5,TRBV20-1,CSAIQTSGWALYQETQYF
TRBJ2-7,TRBV20-1,CSARESNYEQYF
TRBJ1-5,TRBV28,CASSRGNQPQHF
TRBJ1-5,TRBV6-1,CASSELVHQPQHF
TRBJ2-1,TRBV20-1,CSARASGRTYNEQFF
TRBJ2-7,TRBV12-3/TRBV12-4,CASNVFGTGAEQYF
TRBJ2-3,TRBV7-6,CASSSGTSAHTDTQYF
TRBJ2-7,TRBV12-3/TRBV12-4,CASAPRRTYEQYF
TRBJ2-7,TRBV30,CAYSRGYEQYF
TRBJ2-7,TRBV29-1,CSGGADTYEQYF
TRBJ2-1,TRBV4-1,CASSQRARSNEQFF
TRBJ2-3,TRBV7-3,CASSSGRATDTQYF
.,TRBV12-3/TRBV12-4,CASSLVTTQYF
TRBJ2-3,TRBV9,CASSVEGLAGDLTDTQYF
TRBJ2-1,TRBV5-1,CASSLAVGAGEQFF
TRBJ2-7,TRBV2,CASIRGTYEQYF
TRBJ2-3,TRBV5-1,CASSETSGSPTDTQYF
TRBJ1-6,TRBV30,CAWRGIGNGSPLHF
TRBJ2-1,TRBV7-8,CASSSAGLADNEQFF
TRBJ2-2,TRBV4-2,CASSQELTNTGELFF
TRBJ2-1,TRBV28,CASSSGEQFF
TRBJ2-1,TRBV20-1,CRAGTSGRGEFF
TRBJ1-4,TRBV2,CARQGDNEKLFF
TRBJ2-1,TRBV7-3,CASSLSGRLDEQFF
TRBJ1-4,TRBV5-1,CASSLGPARGQTNEKLFF
TRBJ2-2,TRBV11-2,CASSKENTGELFF
TRBJ1-1,TRBV5-1,CASSLNRAGNTEAFF
.,TRBV11-2,CASSFGTSAFNEQFF
TRBJ2-5,TRBV20-1,CSAREGNGVQETQYF
TRBJ1-1,TRBV7-9,CASSLELSTEAFF
TRBJ1-6,TRBV20-1,CSAQGRNSPLHF
TRBJ2-7,TRBV11-2,CASSRTGLSRSGSYEQYF
TRBJ1-1,TRBV20-1,CSAPPASTVNTEAFF
TRBJ2-1,TRBV20-1,CSVPDYNEQFF
TRBJ2-1,TRBV6-2/TRBV6-3,CASSYSGTSDEQFF
TRBJ1-6,TRBV18,CASSPKQGNSPLHF
TRBJ2-7,TRBV11-2,CASSLDPAGGEQYF
TRBJ2-1,TRBV13,CASSRTSGTNEQFF
TRBJ2-1,TRBV7-2,CASLAGAQFF
TRBJ2-2,TRBV7-7,CASSPRQATGELFF
TRBJ1-2,TRBV24-1,CATSADRGRGDGYTF
TRBJ2-7,TRBV5-1,CASSNRGGEQYF
TRBJ1-6,TRBV2,CASSEALRDGSPLHF
TRBJ2-1,TRBV19,CASSGRADGNNEQFF
TRBJ2-7,TRBV5-6,CASSASGTGSYEQYF
TRBJ2-5,TRBV5-1,CASSLDQPEETQYF
TRBJ2-7,TRBV7-9,CASSQFRETEGEQYF
TRBJ2-2,TRBV10-3,CAIRGGANTGELFF